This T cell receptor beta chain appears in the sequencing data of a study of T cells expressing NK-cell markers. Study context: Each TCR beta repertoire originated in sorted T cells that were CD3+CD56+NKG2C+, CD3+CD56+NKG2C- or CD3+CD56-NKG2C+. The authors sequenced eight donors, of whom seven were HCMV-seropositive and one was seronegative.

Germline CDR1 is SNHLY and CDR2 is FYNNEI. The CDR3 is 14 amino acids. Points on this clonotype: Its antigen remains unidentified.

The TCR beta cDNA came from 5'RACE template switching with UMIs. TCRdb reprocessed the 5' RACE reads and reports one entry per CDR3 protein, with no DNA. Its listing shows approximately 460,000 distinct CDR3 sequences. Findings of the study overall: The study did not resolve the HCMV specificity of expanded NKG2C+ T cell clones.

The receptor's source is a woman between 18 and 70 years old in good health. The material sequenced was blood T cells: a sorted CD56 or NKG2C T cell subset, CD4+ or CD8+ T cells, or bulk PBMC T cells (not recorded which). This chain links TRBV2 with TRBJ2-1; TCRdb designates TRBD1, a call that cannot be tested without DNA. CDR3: CASSSAGPYNEQFF.